The rows below give T cell receptor beta chains drawn from one sample of a study of blood T cell repertoires in COVID-19. Generated by immunoSEQ multiplex PCR, the TCRdb table keeps only in-frame clones and is missing some. This sample has 110,000 or so clones, with 65% to 85% found just once. Specimen: peripheral blood. These receptors all stem from a man aged 45-65 years with acute or convalescent COVID-19. CDR3s include the opening cysteine and the closing phenylalanine or tryptophan. The D gene is left open where the match is weak. Clone size is stated in some rows and not others, as once, few, many or a class when expanded.

v_call	clone_size	j_call	d_call	cdr3_nt	cdr3_aa
TRBV14	NA	TRBJ1-1	NA	TGTGCCAGCAGCCAAGAATTGGAGACTGAAGCTTTCTTT	CASSQELETEAFF
TRBV3-1/TRBV3-2	NA	TRBJ1-3	NA	TGTGCCAGCAGCCAAGACTGGGGACTACGACTATCTGGAAACACCATATATTTT	CASSQDWGLRLSGNTIYF
TRBV19	NA	TRBJ2-1	TRBD1	TGTGCCAGTAGTTCTCGACAGGGGGGCCACAATGAGCAGTTCTTC	CASSSRQGGHNEQFF
TRBV19	NA	TRBJ1-1	NA	TGTGCCAGTAGTATAGGGGAGGGGCGGACTGAAGCTTTCTTT	CASSIGEGRTEAFF
TRBV18	NA	TRBJ1-1	NA	TGTGCCAGCTCACCAAACAGGGCGAATGAAGCTTTCTTT	CASSPNRANEAFF
TRBV2	NA	TRBJ1-2	TRBD1	TGTGCCAGCAGTGAATTTACAGGGGGCGCCGGATCGTACACCTTC	CASSEFTGGAGSYTF
TRBV5-1	NA	TRBJ1-1	TRBD1	TGCGCCAGCAGCACGGGACAGGGGTACACTGAAGCTTTCTTT	CASSTGQGYTEAFF
TRBV2	NA	TRBJ2-5	TRBD2	TGTGCCAGCTGCTCGAACCCCTCAGCGGGGGGGGAGACCCAGTACTTC	CASCSNPSAGGETQYF
TRBV5-1	NA	TRBJ2-5	TRBD1	TGCGCCAGCAGCGGGACAGGGAGTTATCAAGAGACCCAGTACTTC	CASSGTGSYQETQYF
TRBV3-1/TRBV3-2	once	TRBJ1-2	TRBD1	TGTGCCAGCAGCCCAGGGACAGGGGTAGGTGGCTACACCTTC	CASSPGTGVGGYTF
TRBV7-9	NA	TRBJ1-3	NA	TGTGCCAGCAGCTTAGATTACACTGGAAACACCATATATTTT	CASSLDYTGNTIYF
TRBV29-1	once	TRBJ1-1	NA	TGCAGCGTTGGGCGGGGGAACACTGAAGCTTTCTTT	CSVGRGNTEAFF
TRBV5-6	NA	TRBJ1-4	NA	TGTGCCAGCAGCCCGACCCCCCCGGGGGAAAAACTGTTTTTT	CASSPTPPGEKLFF
TRBV3-1/TRBV3-2	NA	TRBJ2-5	TRBD2	TGTGCCAGCAGCCAAGAGGCAACTAGCGGGGGAACCCAGTACTTC	CASSQEATSGGTQYF
TRBV28	NA	TRBJ1-4	NA	TGTGCCAGCAAGTTCGGGGGGACAACTAATGAAAAACTGTTTTTT	CASKFGGTTNEKLFF
TRBV11-2	NA	TRBJ1-3	TRBD1	TGTGCCAGCAGCTTACAGGGGGCGTCTGGAAACACCATATATTTT	CASSLQGASGNTIYF
TRBV24-1	NA	TRBJ2-7	NA	TGTGCCACCAGTGATTTGATGGCTCCACGGGGCGAGCAGTACTTC	CATSDLMAPRGEQYF
TRBV5-1	NA	TRBJ1-2	TRBD1	TGCGCCAGCAGCTTTACAGGGGGCAATGGCTACACCTTC	CASSFTGGNGYTF
TRBV10-1	NA	TRBJ2-3	NA	TGCGCCAGCAGTCCCCGGGGGACAGATACGCAGTATTTT	CASSPRGTDTQYF
TRBV5-1	NA	TRBJ2-5	TRBD1	TGCGCCAGCAACCCAAAAACAGGGGAGGAGACCCAGTACTTC	CASNPKTGEETQYF
TRBV7-6	NA	TRBJ2-3	NA	TGTGCCAGCAGCTTTGGGGTCAAGGGAGGCACAGATACGCAGTATTTT	CASSFGVKGGTDTQYF
TRBV5-5	many	TRBJ1-1	NA	TGTGCCAGCAGCTGGATGGAGGCGAACACTGAAGCTTTCTTT	CASSWMEANTEAFF
TRBV6-6	NA	TRBJ1-5	TRBD1	TGTGCCAGCAGTTCAACAGGGGCGGTCAATCAGCCCCAGCATTTT	CASSSTGAVNQPQHF
TRBV27	NA	TRBJ2-7	NA	TGTGCCAGCAGTTTATCCTGGACAGCCTCCTACGAGCAGTACTTC	CASSLSWTASYEQYF
TRBV14	few	TRBJ1-1	NA	TGTGCCAGCAGCCAAAGGAGGGTTCGTGCGAACACTGAAGCTTTCTTT	CASSQRRVRANTEAFF
TRBV19	NA	TRBJ1-1	NA	TGTGCCAGTAGTCCAGGCACCATGAACACTGAAGCTTTCTTT	CASSPGTMNTEAFF
TRBV10-2	NA	TRBJ1-2	TRBD1	TGCGCCAGCTCGACAGGGAGGCTTGGCTACACCTTC	CASSTGRLGYTF
TRBV7-9	NA	TRBJ2-5	NA	TGTGCCAGCACCGACAACCAGATGGAAGAGACCCAGTACTTC	CASTDNQMEETQYF
TRBV21-1	NA	TRBJ2-7	NA	TGTGCCAGCAGCAAAGCGCCAGACTACGAGCAGTACTTC	CASSKAPDYEQYF
TRBV14	NA	TRBJ2-3	NA	TGTGCCAGCAGCCAAGAAATAGGGGGAAGCACAGATACGCAGTATTTT	CASSQEIGGSTDTQYF
TRBV5-5	once	TRBJ1-2	TRBD1	TGTGCCAGCAGCCTGACAGGGTGGGATGGCTACACCTTC	CASSLTGWDGYTF
TRBV5-1	NA	TRBJ2-3	TRBD2	TGCGCCAGCAGCGGTAGACTAGCGGGTCTCACAGATACGCAGTATTTT	CASSGRLAGLTDTQYF
TRBV28	NA	TRBJ1-5	NA	TGTGCCAGCAGTTCCCCTGAGGGTAGCAATCAGCCCCAGCATTTT	CASSSPEGSNQPQHF
TRBV27	NA	TRBJ1-2	NA	TGTGCCAGCAGTGCTGAACAGGAGCCCAACTATGGCTACACCTTC	CASSAEQEPNYGYTF
TRBV6-2/TRBV6-3	NA	TRBJ1-2	TRBD1	TGTGCCAGCAGTACACAGGGGAACTATGGCTACACCTTC	CASSTQGNYGYTF
TRBV28	NA	TRBJ1-2	TRBD1	TGTGCCAGCAGTTCTCTGACAGGGGGCTATGGCTACACCTTC	CASSSLTGGYGYTF
TRBV7-6	NA	TRBJ1-4	NA	TGTGCCAGCAGCCTACTTTTGAGGGGACTCGTCGGCGCTAATGAAAAACTGTTTTTT	CASSLLLRGLVGANEKLFF
TRBV27	NA	TRBJ1-5	TRBD1	TGTGCCAGCAGTTTAGAGGGACAGGGACAGCCCCAGCATTTT	CASSLEGQGQPQHF
TRBV7-2	NA	TRBJ1-5	NA	TGTGCCAGCAGTGGGCGGGGCAATCAGCCCCAGCATTTT	CASSGRGNQPQHF
TRBV5-1	NA	TRBJ1-2	NA	TGCGCCAGCAGCTTGGACGGAGGCGGATTTGGCTACACCTTC	CASSLDGGGFGYTF
TRBV5-1	NA	TRBJ1-6	TRBD1	TGCGCCAGCAGTGTGGGGGCCGCCAGGGGGAATTCACCCCTCCACTTT	CASSVGAARGNSPLHF